Sequencing of this T cell receptor (beta chain) was carried out in a study of a mutant IDH1 vaccine in newly diagnosed glioma. Whole-study results and caveats: There were vaccine-induced immune responses in just over 90% of the patients.

Germline CDR1 and CDR2: SGHTA and FQGNSA. CDR3 length: 15 amino acids. V was pared by 5 bases and J by 3 bases, with 16 bases between. Libraries were prepared by immunoSEQ multiplex PCR; TCRdb keeps only in-frame clonotypes and omits some of them. The sample holds about 26,000 clones, approximately 87% seen once. As to time point: week 35, safety follow-up. All doses held 300 ug of mutant IDH1 20-mer peptide, with topical imiquimod. This clone was detected only once. Its antigen is as yet unknown. The sample was PBMCs, taken from a glioma patient whose treatment included an IDH1 peptide vaccine. The TCR sequence derives from a man between 25 and 39 years old with glioma. The chain joins TRBV7-2 to TRBJ1-1; D is ambiguous. CDR3 residues: CASSLRSYRDTEAFF. The CDR3 nucleotides read TGTGCCAGCAGCCTCAGGTCCTACCGGGACACTGAAGCTTTCTTT.